The T cell receptor beta chain described here comes from a study of cytomegalovirus exposure and HLA in healthy donors. General study findings and limits: Cytomegalovirus status, reportedly, was diagnosed with high specificity and sensitivity by the classifier. The study listed 164 cytomegalovirus-associated TCR beta chains.

Concerning this clone: The antigen is not known.

Assay used: immunoSEQ multiplex PCR; TCRdb lists only in-frame clones, some missing. The repertoire has around 60,000 clones, about 88% of them found once; the top ten carry around 1%. This clonotype was obtained from a man between 18 and 29 years old in good health and CMV-seronegative. Sequencing used PBMCs.

The CDR3 DNA reads TGCGCCAGCAGCAATGACAGGGCATACACCGGGGAGCTGTTTTTT. Amino acid sequence: CASSNDRAYTGELFF. J is TRBJ2-2 and V is TRBV5-1; TRBD1 aligns across 7 bases. This CDR3 comprises 15 residues. Germline V gives CDR1 SGHRS, CDR2 YFSETQ. V lost 4 bases and J lost 3; bases outside the gene matches: 6. Full variable domain (missing parts from reference TRBV5-1 and TRBJ2-2): KAGVTQTPRYLIKTRGQQVTLSCSPISGHRSVSWYQQTPGQGLQFLFEYFSETQRNKGNFPGRFSGRQFSNSRSEMNVSTLELGDSALYLCASSNDRAYTGELFFGEGSRLTVL.